The sequence of this TCR beta chain was determined in a study of shared clonotypes between healthy human individuals. About this clone: Its antigen remains unknown.

J gave up 2 bases and V 1 base, and 5 bases lay outside the gene matches. In germline, CDR1 is GTSNPN, CDR2 SVGIG (reference sequence). The CDR3 has 16 residues. General study results and limits: Specimens sampled were limited to blood, with tissue repertoires likely differing.

Sequencing used immunoSEQ multiplex PCR; TCRdb keeps in-frame clones, though not all of them. Of approximately 510,000 clones in the sample, about four fifths were seen once. The specimen sequenced was PBMCs. The receptor's source is a middle-aged woman in good health. Some clones in this sample may be carry-over from other donors' samples. The V gene is TRBV30, the J gene TRBJ1-6, with 7 bases aligning to TRBD1. CDR3 in amino acids: CAWSATGVPYNSPLHF. The DNA for the CDR3 is TGTGCCTGGAGTGCTACAGGGGTGCCCTATAATTCACCCCTCCACTTT. The full variable domain, its missing parts supplied by reference TRBV30 and TRBJ1-6, is SQTIHQWPATLVQPVGSPLSLECTVEGTSNPNLYWYRQAAGRGLQLLFYSVGIGQISSEVPQNLSASRPQDRQFILSSKKLLLSDSGFYLCAWSATGVPYNSPLHFGNGTRLTVT.